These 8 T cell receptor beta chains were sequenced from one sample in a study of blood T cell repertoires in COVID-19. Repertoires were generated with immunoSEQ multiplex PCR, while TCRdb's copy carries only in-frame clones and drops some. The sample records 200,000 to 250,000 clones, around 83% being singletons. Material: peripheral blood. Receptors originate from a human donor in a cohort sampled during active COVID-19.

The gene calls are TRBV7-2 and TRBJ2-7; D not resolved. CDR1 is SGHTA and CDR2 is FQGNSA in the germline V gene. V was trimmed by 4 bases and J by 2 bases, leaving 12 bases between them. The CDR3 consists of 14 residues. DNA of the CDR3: TGTGCCAGCAGCTACGGTCCCCCTCCCTACGAGCAGTACTTC. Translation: CASSYGPPPYEQYF.

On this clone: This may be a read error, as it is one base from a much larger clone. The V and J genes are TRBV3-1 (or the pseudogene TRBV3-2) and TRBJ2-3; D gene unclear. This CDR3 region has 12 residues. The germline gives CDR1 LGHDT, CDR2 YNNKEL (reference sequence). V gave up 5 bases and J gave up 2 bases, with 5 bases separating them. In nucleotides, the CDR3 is TGTGCCAGCAGCTTATACACAGATACGCAGTATTTT. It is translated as CASSLYTDTQYF.

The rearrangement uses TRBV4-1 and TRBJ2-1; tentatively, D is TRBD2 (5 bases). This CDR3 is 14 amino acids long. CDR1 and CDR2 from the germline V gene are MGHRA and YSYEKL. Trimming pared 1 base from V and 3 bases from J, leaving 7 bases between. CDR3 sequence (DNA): TGCGCCAGCAGCCAAGGGGAGTACTACAATGAGCAGTTCTTC. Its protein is CASSQGEYYNEQFF.

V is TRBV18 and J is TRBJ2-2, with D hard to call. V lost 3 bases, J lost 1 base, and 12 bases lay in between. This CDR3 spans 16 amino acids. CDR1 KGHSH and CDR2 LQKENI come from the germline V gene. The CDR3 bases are TGTGCCAGCTCACCGTCTACCTCAAGGAACACCGGGGAGCTGTTTTTT. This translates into CASSPSTSRNTGELFF.

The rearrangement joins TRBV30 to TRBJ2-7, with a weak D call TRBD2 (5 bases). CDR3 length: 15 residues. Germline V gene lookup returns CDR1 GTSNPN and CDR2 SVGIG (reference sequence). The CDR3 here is CAVAPGSSLSREQYF. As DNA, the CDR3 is TGTGCGGTGGCCCCGGGGTCTTCCCTTTCCCGCGAGCAGTACTTC.

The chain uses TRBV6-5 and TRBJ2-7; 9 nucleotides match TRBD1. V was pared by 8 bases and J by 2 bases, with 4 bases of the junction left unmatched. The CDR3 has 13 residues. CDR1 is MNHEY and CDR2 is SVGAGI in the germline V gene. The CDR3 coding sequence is TGTGCCAGCGGCCACAGGGGGCCCTACGAGCAGTACTTC. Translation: CASGHRGPYEQYF.

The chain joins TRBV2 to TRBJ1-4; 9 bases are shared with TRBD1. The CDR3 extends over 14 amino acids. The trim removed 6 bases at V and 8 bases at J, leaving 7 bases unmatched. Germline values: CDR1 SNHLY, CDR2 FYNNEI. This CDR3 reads CASRAGTGNEKLFF. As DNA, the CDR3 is TGTGCCAGCAGGGCCGGGACAGGGAACGAAAAACTGTTTTTT.

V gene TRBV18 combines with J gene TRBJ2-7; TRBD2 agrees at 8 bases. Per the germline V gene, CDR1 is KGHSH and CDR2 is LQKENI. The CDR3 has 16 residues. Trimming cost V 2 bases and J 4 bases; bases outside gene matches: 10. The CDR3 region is CASSPATGGVGYEQYF. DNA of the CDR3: TGTGCCAGCTCACCAGCAACCGGGGGGGTAGGATACGAGCAGTACTTC. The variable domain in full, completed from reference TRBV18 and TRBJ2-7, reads NAGVMQNPRHLVRRRGQEARLRCSPMKGHSHVYWYRQLPEEGLKFMVYLQKENIIDESGMPKERFSAEFPKEGPSILRIQQVVRGDSAAYFCASSPATGGVGYEQYFGPGTRLTVT.